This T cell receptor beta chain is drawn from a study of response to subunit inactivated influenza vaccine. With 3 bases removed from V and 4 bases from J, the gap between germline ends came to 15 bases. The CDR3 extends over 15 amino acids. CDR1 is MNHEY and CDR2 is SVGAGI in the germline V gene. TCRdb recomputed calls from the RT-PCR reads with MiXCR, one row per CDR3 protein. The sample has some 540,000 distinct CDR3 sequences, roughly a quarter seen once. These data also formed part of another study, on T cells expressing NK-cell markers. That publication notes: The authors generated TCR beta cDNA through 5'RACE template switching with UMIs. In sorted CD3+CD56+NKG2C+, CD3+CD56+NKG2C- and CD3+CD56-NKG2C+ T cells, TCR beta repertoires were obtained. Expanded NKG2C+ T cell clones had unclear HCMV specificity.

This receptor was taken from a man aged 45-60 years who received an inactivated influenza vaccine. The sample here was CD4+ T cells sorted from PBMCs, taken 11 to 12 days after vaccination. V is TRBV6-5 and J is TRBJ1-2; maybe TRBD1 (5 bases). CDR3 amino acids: CASSYTGLERYGYTF. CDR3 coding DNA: TGTGCCAGCAGTTATACGGGGCTGGAGCGCTATGGCTACACCTTC.